This T cell receptor (beta chain) comes out of a study of T cells after posttransplantation cyclophosphamide. Sampled 1 year posttransplant, controls received myeloablative marrow transplants, methotrexate and a calcineurin inhibitor. The CDR3 consists of 15 residues. V was cut by 0 bases and J by 3 bases, with 11 bases left in between. CDR1 SQVTM and CDR2 ANQGSEA come from the germline V gene. Clones were sequenced by immunoSEQ multiplex PCR, and TCRdb holds only the in-frame ones, with some missing. Of fewer than 25,000 clones listed, 89% were seen once; the top ten hold 8.2%. This sequence joins TRBV29-1 and TRBJ1-4; D is uncertain. Sample: PBMCs, taken after an allogeneic stem cell transplant with a calcineurin inhibitor and methotrexate. The source is a female patient in her forties or fifties who received an allogeneic stem cell transplant from an unrelated donor, was CMV-positive, and had chronic GVHD only. Some T cells may originate from the graft donor. The CDR3 here is CSVEDTGLPNEKLFF. CDR3 in DNA: TGCAGCGTTGAAGACACTGGGCTTCCTAATGAAAAACTGTTTTTT.